This T cell receptor (beta chain) appears in the sequencing data of a study of T cells in Graves' hyperthyroidism and ophthalmopathy. At the level of the study: At initial diagnosis, before any treatment had begun, peripheral blood was obtained. The study's findings and limits: By a 13 V-J model, ophthalmopathy was set apart from stable hyperthyroidism.

Germline V gene sequence: CDR1 GTSNPN, CDR2 SVGIG (reference sequence). This CDR3 region has 15 residues. Trimming stripped 1 base from V and 1 base from J, with 13 bases between. Extraction of PBMCs used roughly 9.3 ml of fresh peripheral blood. Authors of the study amplified TCR beta CDR3 regions from RNA transcripts. First-round RT-PCR of the TCR CDR3 relied on the HTBI primer set. TCRdb called the multiplex PCR reads again in MiXCR, with one record for every CDR3 protein. The table lists around 450,000 distinct CDR3 sequences, approximately 14% of them singletons. This clonotype was detected ten times or more. Its antigen is not known.

The material sequenced was blood. This clonotype was obtained from a young woman with Graves' hyperthyroidism. The chain links TRBV30 to TRBJ1-2, with a tentative D call TRBD1 (5 bases). CDR3 protein: CAWSGSRVINYGYTF. The CDR3, as DNA: TGTGCCTGGAGTGGGAGCAGGGTGATTAACTATGGCTACACCTTC.